The next 5 T cell receptor beta chains were all read from a single sample in a study of identical twins. Via MiXCR, TCRdb re-called the 5' RACE reads, giving one row per CDR3 protein. This table holds some 240,000 distinct CDR3 sequences, roughly 8.7% found once. The same data also contributed to another study, on yellow fever vaccine responses in identical twins.

Material for sequencing was CD8+ T cells sorted from blood. The origin of the receptors is a young woman in good health.

This clonotype was recorded a few times. The V call is TRBV27, the J call TRBJ2-7; 8 bases map to TRBD2. Germline assignment: CDR1 MNHEY and CDR2 SMNVEV (reference sequence). CDR3 length: 14 amino acids. The ends lost 5 bases at V and 5 bases at J; junction bases unmatched: 8. As DNA, the CDR3 is TGTGCCAGCAGTACCCGGGGGGGGGCACACGAGCAGTACTTC. Encoded protein: CASSTRGGAHEQYF.

This clonotype was recorded at least ten times. The chain links TRBV20-1 to TRBJ2-5; 15 bases are shared with TRBD2. This CDR3 contains 14 residues. Germline trimming cut 3 bases from V and 8 bases from J; bases unmatched to any gene: 4. From germline, CDR1 is DFQATT and CDR2 SNEGSKA (reference sequence). The CDR3 sequence: CSARGGLAGGTQYF. The DNA for the CDR3 is TGCAGTGCTAGGGGGGGACTAGCGGGAGGAACCCAGTACTTC.

This clonotype has more than one count but fewer than ten. V gene TRBV29-1 combines with J gene TRBJ2-7; TRBD2 agrees at 7 bases. The trim removed 3 bases at V and 3 bases at J, leaving 11 bases unmatched. This CDR3 has 15 amino acids. The germline V gene encodes CDR1 SQVTM and CDR2 ANQGSEA. The CDR3: CSVDLGGSSGYEQYF. For the CDR3, the DNA is TGCAGCGTTGATCTGGGGGGGAGTTCGGGCTACGAGCAGTACTTC.

The sample holds a few counts of this clonotype. The V call is TRBV3-1, the J call TRBJ2-2, with D perhaps TRBD2 (6 bases). The germline V gene has CDR1 LGHDT and CDR2 YNNKEL (reference sequence). The CDR3 sequence is 13 residues long. V was clipped by 0 bases and J by 14 bases, with 13 bases between them. This CDR3 reads CASSQDWGGDLFF. CDR3 sequence (DNA): TGTGCCAGCAGCCAAGATTGGGGAGGCGACCTGTTTTTT.

This clonotype turned up a few times. The chain carries TRBV4-2 and TRBJ2-5; TRBD2 matches at 10 bases. This CDR3 is 18 amino acids long. The germline gives CDR1 LGHNA, CDR2 YNFKEQ. Unmatched junction bases numbered 13, after V lost 3 bases and J lost 3 bases. CDR3 DNA: TGTGCCAGCAGCCATGAGATCGGGGTAGCGGGAGGCGAAGAGACCCAGTACTTC. Protein product: CASSHEIGVAGGEETQYF.